This T cell receptor beta chain was captured by sequencing in a study of cytomegalovirus exposure and HLA in healthy donors (dated by TCRdb to the late 2010s). About the investigation overall: An earlier analysis of fewer than 750 of the donors reported 250 to 350 Gb of sequence data and around 100 million unique TCR beta sequences obtained from roughly 170 million T cells. Approximately 310 gigabases of sequencing data and 80 million or so unique TCR sequences were included in an early release covering under 650 HLA-typed donors. Among the roughly 390 genotyped donors, more than 70% belonged to the genetic ancestry cluster associated with self-reported Caucasian donors. The study aimed to test whether cataloging public T cell receptors could reveal signatures of past pathogen exposure. The study profiled the T cell repertoires of hundreds of subjects by immunosequencing and related them to cytomegalovirus serostatus. A separate validation cohort of about 110 different subjects was used in addition to the approximately 700-subject first cohort. To predict cytomegalovirus infection status, the study combined high-throughput TCR immunosequencing, statistical association of individual TCRs with disease status, and machine learning. A later analysis re-examined previously published TCR beta repertoires from hundreds of donors and added high-resolution HLA genotyping to investigate patterns of TCR occurrence. The later analysis used no new phenotypic data to find candidate immune exposures, relying instead on TCR beta sequences and their occurrence across donors. In an earlier analysis of a few hundred of the donors, high-throughput TCR beta sequencing was used to judge whether each TCR beta V gene segment behaved as functional or pseudogenic. Donor age, sex, ethnicity and CMV serostatus were compiled together with the repertoire data. Genome-wide SNP genotypes for about three fifths of the roughly 700 donors were used in a later genetic analysis, which treated that subset as a discovery cohort. Every discovery cohort repertoire had been produced on one sequencing platform. Both class I and class II loci were covered by HLA typing, at four-digit resolution. The number of typed donors differed by locus: roughly 629-640 for A, B, C, DRB1 and DQB1; approximately 540 for DQA1; 600 to 610 for DPA1; and around 470 for DPB1. About 5 DR-DQ haplotypes were handled as single units for association and clustering, since linkage in the cohort was strong. Across some 400 genotyped donors of the cohort, an average of roughly 230,000 unique TCR beta nucleotide sequences per donor were sequenced, and approximately 17% of those sequences were non-productive. The study at large found these results: Some 15 rarely observed V segments, including chromosome 9 orphons, were excluded from the earlier analysis of a few hundred of the donors because counts were too low. A further reported finding was that TCR beta sequences accurately predicted the HLA-A and HLA-B alleles for most subjects in the first cohort. In an earlier analysis of a few hundred of the donors, most TCR beta V segments were observed in productive rearrangements about 87% or about 30% of the time, broadly matching IMGT annotations. Linkage disequilibrium might explain the correlated functional status among segregating V segments, but an unknown experimental factor could not be excluded. A later analysis found that most CMV-associated TCR beta chains appeared HLA-restricted, with HLA associations seemingly driven largely by CMV exposure. An association between a missense DCLRE1C variant and V-gene and J-gene trimming of TCR beta chains was found in a later genetic analysis and replicated in an independent cohort. Compared with the roughly 600-donor mean, donors in an Asian-associated ancestry cluster had fewer N-insertions in productive TCRs, according to a later genetic analysis. CMV serostatus was the only immune exposure information available for the cohort. A cluster of highly shared sequence variants was judged likely to be a technical artifact of the sequencing pipeline. Some IMGT-functional V segments, including TRBV6-2 and TRBV6-3, could not be told apart with the 87-base-pair reads, so those segments were excluded. Most TCR sequences were observed very rarely across donors, whereas some public TCRs were present in many individuals. In a later analysis, HLA-associated TCR beta chains were found to be more clonally expanded and to have lower generation probabilities than equally common non-associated chains. Several of the top co-occurrence clusters appeared to be linked to parvovirus B19, influenza, CMV and Epstein-Barr virus, according to a later analysis. In a later analysis, the rate of TCR association differed among HLA loci, with DRB1 alleles having the most associated TCRs and HLA-C alleles having the fewest. In vitro tests confirmed that a few of the cytomegalovirus-associated TCR beta chains recognize cytomegalovirus antigens. It was suggested by the authors that the approach could potentially be generalized to other disease states and immunological phenotypes. Because HLA typing was unavailable for some donors at each locus, only the typed subset was used in association tests. The classifier was reported to diagnose cytomegalovirus status with high specificity and sensitivity in both the original cohort and the validation cohort. Assigning TCR associations to individual alleles was difficult when HLA alleles, especially DR and DQ, strongly co-occurred. In this cohort, only TCR beta chains were sequenced, and detectable features were limited by the absence of alpha or paired-chain data. The study gave a list of more than 150 TCR beta chains associated with cytomegalovirus. The presence/absence analyses assumed that sequencing depth was roughly uniform across donors, and that assumption may not be true. Specific HLA alleles were associated with over 15,000 TCR beta sequences at a false discovery rate of 0.05 in a later analysis.

About this clone itself: Its antigen is currently not known. Base qualities are missing; no much larger clone stands one base away.

The cohort comprised fewer than 700 healthy bone marrow donors. Cohort members were all nominally healthy when sampled, although unrecorded immune exposures were likely present. The donor tested CMV seropositive and was one of the 289 seropositive cohort members. A peripheral blood sample was provided by each donor, and peripheral blood mononuclear cells were used for TCR beta sequencing. Genomic DNA was extracted from the blood cell samples with the Qiagen DNeasy Blood Extraction Kit. The CDR3 covers 16 residues, taking in both the cysteine and the phenylalanine. This entry keeps only the CDR3 DNA: 48 bases, framed from base 1. Looking up the germline V gene yields CDR1 SGHTA and CDR2 FQGTGA. At the junction V is shortened by 5 bases and J by 0 bases; bases outside the gene matches: 4. The library was made by the immunoSEQ multiplex PCR assay. The multiplex PCR relied on a mix of 60 forward primers for TCR Vbeta segments and 13 reverse primers for TCR Jbeta segments. A multiplex PCR assay on genomic DNA amplified the CDR3 region of rearranged TCR beta genes. Amplified TCR beta libraries were sequenced as 87-base-pair reads on the Illumina HiSeq System. The authors' pipeline ran thus. A later analysis tallied approximately 87 million unique TCR beta chains across the 610 or so repertoires, and about 12 million of those chains were shared by two or more donors. Raw reads were error-corrected and collapsed into unique sequences by a nearest-neighbor algorithm in which closely related sequences were merged to remove PCR and sequencing errors. CDR3 sequences were aligned to IMGT reference sequences to assign V, D and J gene segments. For a sequence to be retained, at least a six-nucleotide match to both a V gene segment and a J gene segment was required. A rearrangement counted as productive if the CDR3 had no stop codons and remained in frame with V and J, and every other rearrangement counted as non-productive. CDR3 was defined by IMGT convention, running from the second conserved V-encoded cysteine to the conserved J-encoded phenylalanine. The earlier analysis of 587 of the donors excluded any sequence lacking an unambiguous match to a single V gene segment. In an earlier analysis of more than 500 of the donors, a V segment was called functional when productive rearrangements were above 56.7%, and segregating when the standard deviation between donors exceeded 5%. A statistical classification framework was built to diagnose cytomegalovirus status from the catalog of TCR beta chain sequences. V and J gene assignment, in a later analysis, came from comparing TCR nucleotide sequences with IMGT/GENE-DB human TR gene sequences. A later analysis assigned CDR3 sequences and most-parsimonious VDJ recombination scenarios with the TCRdist pipeline. In a later analysis, every TCR beta chain was defined by the combination of its CDR3 amino acid sequence and its V-gene family, and reads without a unique V-gene family were dropped. To address suspected cross-contamination and a sequencing artifact, a later analysis removed approximately 590 highly shared, low-generation-probability nucleotide sequences. In a later analysis, a clonal expansion index was calculated for each public chain from normalized within-repertoire ranks of inferred template counts. In a later analysis, generation probabilities were computed using a VDJ recombination model fitted to out-of-frame rearrangements, and the results were checked against IGoR. In a later analysis, hypergeometric tests were used to score TCR-TCR, TCR-HLA and TCR-CMV co-occurrence, with a repertoire-size bias correction applied to TCR pairs. In a later analysis, false discovery rates were estimated by permuting HLA or CMV assignments 20 times. In a later analysis, co-occurring TCRs were grouped using DBSCAN, and TCRdist sequence similarity was added for clustering within HLA-allele-positive subsets. Repertoires with fewer than 30,000 or more than 120,000 public chains, plus five repertoires with anomalous nucleotide sharing, were excluded from co-occurrence clustering. Not all clones reach the TCRdb copy of this immuneACCESS table, which keeps in-frame sequences only. Checked studies attribute under half of the gap to unresolved V genes and leave the rest unexplained. V and J calls plus clone size are reproduced from that table; the DNA served to infer D and trimming. Across this sample there are roughly 140,000 clones, with 70% to 85% seen only once. Approximately 9.7% of the sample lies in the top ten.

The rearrangement joined TRBV7-3 to TRBJ2-5; TRBD2 matches 12 bases in the middle. The sample consisted of PBMCs. The receptor was derived from a woman aged 55-69 years in good health and CMV-seropositive. The CDR3: CASSLGLAGYQETQYF. The sequence in DNA is TGTGCCAGCAGCCTCGGACTAGCGGGGTACCAAGAGACCCAGTACTTC.